This TCR beta chain was recorded in a study of cytomegalovirus exposure and HLA in healthy donors. Study results and caveats: Accurate prediction of HLA-A and HLA-B alleles (for most subjects) was reportedly achieved from TCR beta sequences.

PCR involved 60 Vbeta and 13 Jbeta primers. The protocol was immunoSEQ multiplex PCR, while the TCRdb copy is restricted to in-frame clones and leaves out a portion. The sample yields approximately 160,000 clones, around 77% seen once. Remarks on this clone: Antigen: not known.

Germline assignment: CDR1 MNHEY and CDR2 SMNVEV (reference sequence). The V end was cut by 6 bases, the J end by 5 bases, with 20 bases between. This CDR3 spans 16 amino acids. The V gene is TRBV27, the J gene TRBJ2-1, with D maybe TRBD2 (7 bases). The sample taken for sequencing was PBMCs. This clonotype was obtained from a woman aged 25 to 39 in good health and CMV-seronegative. For the CDR3, the DNA is TGTGCCAGCAGAGGGAGGGGGGGCCCAAGGAACAATGAGCAGTTCTTC. This encodes CASRGRGGPRNNEQFF.